This is a list of T cell receptor beta chains from one sample in a study of cytomegalovirus exposure and HLA in healthy donors. Produced via immunoSEQ multiplex PCR; TCRdb's table is partial and in-frame only. The sample has 100,000 to 150,000 clones, around four fifths seen once; the top ten hold 15% to 20%. Sequenced: PBMCs. The receptors originated from a man between 18 and 29 years old in good health and CMV-seropositive. CDR3s include the opening cysteine and the closing phenylalanine or tryptophan. D genes are given only for firm matches. Size is omitted from some rows. Given values are once, few, many or a class for expanded clones.

V gene,D gene,clone size,J gene,CDR3 protein,CDR3 DNA
TRBV11-2,-,-,TRBJ2-2,CASSLVPQENTGELFF,TGTGCCAGCAGCTTAGTCCCGCAGGAGAACACCGGGGAGCTGTTTTTT
TRBV13,-,-,TRBJ1-6,CASSLGRGPGRDSPLHF,TGTGCCAGCAGCTTAGGCCGGGGTCCCGGAAGGGATTCACCCCTCCACTTT
TRBV11-3,-,-,TRBJ2-2,CASGGQNTGELFF,TGTGCCAGCGGGGGCCAGAACACCGGGGAGCTGTTTTTT
TRBV2,TRBD2,few,TRBJ2-1,CASSSSREAINEQFF,TGTGCCAGCAGTTCTTCACGGGAGGCAATAAATGAGCAGTTCTTC
TRBV7-2,-,-,TRBJ2-7,CASSFPGSYEQYF,TGTGCCAGCAGCTTTCCGGGGTCCTACGAGCAGTACTTC
TRBV27,TRBD2,-,TRBJ2-3,CASSDGPRGGTDTQYF,TGTGCCAGCAGTGACGGGCCCCGGGGGGGAACAGATACGCAGTATTTT
TRBV5-4,-,-,TRBJ1-1,CASSLTVMNTEAFF,TGTGCCAGCAGCTTGACAGTGATGAACACTGAAGCTTTCTTT
TRBV5-4,TRBD2,-,TRBJ2-3,CASSHIAGDQADTQYF,TGTGCCAGCAGCCACATAGCGGGGGACCAGGCAGATACGCAGTATTTT
TRBV30,-,-,TRBJ2-2,CAWSQQGPGELFF,TGTGCCTGGAGCCAGCAGGGTCCCGGGGAGCTGTTTTTT
TRBV2,-,-,TRBJ2-5,CASSEMTRETQYF,TGTGCCAGCAGTGAAATGACTAGAGAGACCCAGTACTTC
TRBV9,TRBD2,-,TRBJ2-1,CASSVVASGGYNEQFF,TGTGCCAGCAGCGTAGTAGCCAGCGGGGGCTACAATGAGCAGTTCTTC
TRBV28,TRBD2,-,TRBJ2-7,CASRPSGGISYEQYF,TGTGCCAGCAGGCCCTCGGGGGGGATCTCGTACGAGCAGTACTTC
TRBV6-1,-,-,TRBJ2-7,CASSAVASAEQYF,TGTGCCAGCAGTGCCGTGGCTAGCGCCGAGCAGTACTTC
TRBV4-2,-,-,TRBJ2-3,CASSQAGDQLKDTQYF,TGTGCCAGCAGCCAAGCGGGGGACCAACTCAAAGATACGCAGTATTTT
TRBV7-9,-,-,TRBJ2-1,CASTFTSSYNEQFF,TGTGCCAGCACTTTTACTTCCTCCTACAATGAGCAGTTCTTC
TRBV19,TRBD1,-,TRBJ2-2,CASTRDRSPSNTGELFF,TGTGCCAGTACCCGGGACAGGAGCCCTTCGAACACCGGGGAGCTGTTTTTT
TRBV6-1,-,-,TRBJ1-6,CASSEAPGRARNSPLHF,TGTGCCAGCAGTGAAGCCCCGGGCAGGGCAAGAAATTCACCCCTCCACTTT
TRBV5-1,-,-,TRBJ1-6,CASSPDGRYNSPLHF,TGCGCCAGCAGCCCGGATGGGCGCTATAATTCACCCCTCCACTTT
TRBV11-2,-,few,TRBJ1-4,CASRQGLDEKLFF,TGTGCCAGTCGCCAGGGGCTCGATGAAAAACTGTTTTTT
TRBV9,TRBD1,once,TRBJ2-7,CASGPDRGLTYYEQYF,TGTGCCAGCGGCCCGGACAGGGGACTAACCTACTACGAGCAGTACTTC
TRBV29-1,TRBD2,-,TRBJ2-1,CSVEGLAGGPRSYNEQFF,TGCAGCGTTGAGGGACTAGCGGGGGGGCCCAGGTCCTACAATGAGCAGTTCTTC
TRBV4-1,TRBD1,few,TRBJ2-1,CASSQKVGTDEQFF,TGCGCCAGCAGCCAAAAAGTTGGGACAGATGAGCAGTTCTTC
TRBV29-1,-,-,TRBJ2-5,CSVDTGLLEETQYF,TGCAGCGTTGATACAGGACTACTTGAAGAGACCCAGTACTTC
TRBV7-6,-,-,TRBJ2-2,CASSLVEGANTGELFF,TGTGCCAGCAGCTTAGTCGAAGGGGCGAACACCGGGGAGCTGTTTTTT
TRBV4-1,-,few,TRBJ2-1,CASSQGPRENEQFF,TGCGCCAGCAGCCAAGGTCCGAGGGAAAATGAGCAGTTCTTC
TRBV12-2,-,-,TRBJ1-2,CASRCFNRGKWIYGYTF,TGTGCAAGTCGTTGTTTCAACAGGGGGAAGTGGATATATGGCTACACCTTC
TRBV11-3,TRBD2,-,TRBJ2-1,CASSPGVGEGEQFF,TGTGCCAGCAGCCCCGGGGTTGGGGAGGGTGAGCAGTTCTTC
TRBV5-4,TRBD1,-,TRBJ1-1,CASSPLTGVEPTEAFF,TGTGCCAGCAGTCCCCTCACAGGGGTCGAGCCCACTGAAGCTTTCTTT
TRBV5-1,-,-,TRBJ1-4,CASSLRTTGEKLFF,TGCGCCAGCAGCCTACGGACGACAGGAGAAAAACTGTTTTTT
TRBV7-3,TRBD2,few,TRBJ2-2,CASSLIGGGYGGELFF,TGTGCCAGCAGCTTAATTGGCGGGGGGTACGGCGGGGAGCTGTTTTTT
TRBV5-1,TRBD1,-,TRBJ1-2,CASWAQGTHGYTF,TGCGCCAGCTGGGCACAGGGGACCCATGGCTACACCTTC
TRBV10-3,-,once,TRBJ1-5,CAISGGGPQHF,TGTGCCATCAGCGGCGGGGGTCCCCAGCATTTT
TRBV18,-,-,TRBJ1-1,CASSIGTGGLNTEAFF,TGTGCCAGCTCAATCGGGACGGGGGGTTTGAACACTGAAGCTTTCTTT
TRBV28,-,few,TRBJ1-5,CASSLWAGWGNQPQHF,TGTGCCAGCAGTTTATGGGCAGGTTGGGGCAATCAGCCCCAGCATTTT
TRBV4-1,TRBD2,-,TRBJ2-5,CASSRSPSGGETQYF,TGCGCCAGCAGCCGGTCTCCTAGCGGGGGAGAGACCCAGTACTTC
TRBV10-3,TRBD1,-,TRBJ2-7,CATAPDRGGDEQYF,TGTGCCACCGCCCCCGACAGGGGGGGTGACGAGCAGTACTTC
TRBV30,TRBD2,-,TRBJ2-4,CAWSGGAAKNIQYF,TGTGCCTGGAGCGGGGGGGCGGCCAAAAACATTCAGTACTTC
TRBV7-3,-,-,TRBJ2-1,CASSQILSSYNEQFF,TGTGCCAGCAGCCAAATACTGAGCTCCTACAATGAGCAGTTCTTC
TRBV28,-,-,TRBJ1-2,CASKAGPLANYGYTF,TGTGCCAGCAAAGCGGGGCCTCTCGCTAACTATGGCTACACCTTC
TRBV19,-,-,TRBJ1-1,CASSIAGPHTEAFF,TGTGCCAGTAGTATAGCAGGTCCCCACACTGAAGCTTTCTTT
TRBV6-5,-,few,TRBJ1-2,CASSYEPSANYGYTF,TGTGCCAGCAGTTATGAACCCAGCGCTAACTATGGCTACACCTTC
TRBV28,-,-,TRBJ1-1,CASSSTSGKVAFF,TGTGCCAGCAGTTCAACCTCGGGGAAGGTGGCTTTCTTT
TRBV13,TRBD2,-,TRBJ2-3,CASSPLSSGEGDTQYF,TGTGCCAGCAGCCCGCTCAGTAGCGGGGAGGGAGATACGCAGTATTTT
TRBV5-1,-,-,TRBJ2-6,CASSSPRGAGANVLTF,TGCGCCAGCAGCTCTCCTCGGGGAGCTGGGGCCAACGTCCTGACTTTC
TRBV29-1,TRBD1,-,TRBJ2-7,CSVESNGRTGFYEQYF,TGCAGCGTTGAGTCTAATGGTAGGACAGGTTTTTACGAGCAGTACTTC